This is a list of T cell receptor beta chains from one sample in a study of beta chain features in type 1 diabetes. The protocol was immunoSEQ multiplex PCR, while the TCRdb copy is restricted to in-frame clones and leaves out a portion. The table includes 35,000 to 50,000 clones, about half detected once. The specimen sequenced was stem cell memory CD4+ T cells from blood. These receptors were obtained from a woman aged 25-40 years in good health. Both conserved end residues are trimmed from each CDR3.

CDR3aa: ASSILAGTYNEQF
v_gene: TRBV19
j_gene: TRBJ2-1

CDR3aa: ASRTGGGSYEQY
v_gene: TRBV5-4
j_gene: TRBJ2-7

CDR3aa: ASSLVVPGELF
v_gene: TRBV28
j_gene: TRBJ2-2

CDR3aa: ATRATGAYEQY
v_gene: TRBV15
j_gene: .

CDR3aa: ASSQVFSSSNQPQH
v_gene: TRBV4-1
j_gene: TRBJ1-5

CDR3aa: ASSESEAGGAYNEQF
v_gene: TRBV10-2
j_gene: TRBJ2-1

CDR3aa: AILGVGGKSYEQY
v_gene: TRBV28
j_gene: TRBJ2-7

CDR3aa: ASSLEVLAGDYNEQF
v_gene: TRBV11-1
j_gene: TRBJ2-1

CDR3aa: AISEATGTTEAF
v_gene: TRBV10-3
j_gene: TRBJ1-1

CDR3aa: ASSQLAGTYNEQF
v_gene: TRBV11-2
j_gene: TRBJ2-1

CDR3aa: ASSIRDTSTDTQY
v_gene: TRBV19
j_gene: TRBJ2-3

CDR3aa: ASSPSGRYNEQF
v_gene: TRBV5-5
j_gene: TRBJ2-1

CDR3aa: ASSRLAGDYEQY
v_gene: TRBV7-2
j_gene: TRBJ2-7

CDR3aa: SARGGYEQY
v_gene: TRBV20-1
j_gene: TRBJ2-7

CDR3aa: ASKTSGRGPYEQY
v_gene: TRBV19
j_gene: TRBJ2-7

CDR3aa: ASSFGGEGSTEAF
v_gene: TRBV5-4
j_gene: TRBJ1-1

CDR3aa: ASSLRWAANEQF
v_gene: TRBV11-2
j_gene: TRBJ2-1

CDR3aa: ASTPSPGASGRASGELF
v_gene: TRBV28
j_gene: TRBJ2-2

CDR3aa: ASSSRPGGYTGELF
v_gene: TRBV5-1
j_gene: TRBJ2-2

CDR3aa: ASSLTFRGSSYEQY
v_gene: TRBV7-9
j_gene: TRBJ2-7

CDR3aa: ASSASAGAEAF
v_gene: TRBV2
j_gene: TRBJ1-1

CDR3aa: ASSLDYTGELF
v_gene: TRBV11-1
j_gene: TRBJ2-2

CDR3aa: ASSLTGNQETQY
v_gene: TRBV11-1
j_gene: TRBJ2-5

CDR3aa: AISESTGEDYGYT
v_gene: TRBV10-3
j_gene: TRBJ1-2

CDR3aa: ASSSHGGQPQH
v_gene: TRBV7-3
j_gene: TRBJ1-5

CDR3aa: ASSISSVLTGELF
v_gene: TRBV19
j_gene: TRBJ2-2

CDR3aa: AWSVRGRIYEQY
v_gene: TRBV30
j_gene: TRBJ2-7